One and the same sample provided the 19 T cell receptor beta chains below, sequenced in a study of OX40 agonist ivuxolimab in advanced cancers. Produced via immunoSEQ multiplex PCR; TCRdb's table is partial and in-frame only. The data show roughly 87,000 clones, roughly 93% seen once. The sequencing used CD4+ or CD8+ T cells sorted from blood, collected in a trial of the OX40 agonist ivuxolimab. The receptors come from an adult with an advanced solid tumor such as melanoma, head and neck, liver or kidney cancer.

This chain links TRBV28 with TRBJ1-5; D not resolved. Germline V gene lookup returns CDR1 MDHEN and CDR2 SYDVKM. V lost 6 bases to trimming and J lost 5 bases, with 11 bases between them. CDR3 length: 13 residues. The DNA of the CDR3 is TGTGCCAGCAGCCCCGTTATTGATCAGCCCCAGCATTTT. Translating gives CASSPVIDQPQHF.

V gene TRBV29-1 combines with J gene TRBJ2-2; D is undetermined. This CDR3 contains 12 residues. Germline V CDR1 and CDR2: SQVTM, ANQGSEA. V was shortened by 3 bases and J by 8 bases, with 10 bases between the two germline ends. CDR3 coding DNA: TGCAGCGTTGACCTAGTCATGGGGGAGCTGTTTTTT. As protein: CSVDLVMGELFF.

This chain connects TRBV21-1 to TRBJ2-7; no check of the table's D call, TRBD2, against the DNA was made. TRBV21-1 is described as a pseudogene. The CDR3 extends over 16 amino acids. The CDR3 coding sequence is TGTGCCAGCAGCACTACTAGCGGGAGGGGCTCCTACGAGCAGTACTTC. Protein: CASSTTSGRGSYEQYF.

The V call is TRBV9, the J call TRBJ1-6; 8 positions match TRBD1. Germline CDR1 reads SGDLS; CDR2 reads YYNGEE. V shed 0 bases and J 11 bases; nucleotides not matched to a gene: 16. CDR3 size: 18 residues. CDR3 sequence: CASSVVHPGVQGVTPLHF. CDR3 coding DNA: TGTGCCAGCAGCGTAGTTCATCCGGGGGTACAGGGGGTTACACCCCTCCACTTT.

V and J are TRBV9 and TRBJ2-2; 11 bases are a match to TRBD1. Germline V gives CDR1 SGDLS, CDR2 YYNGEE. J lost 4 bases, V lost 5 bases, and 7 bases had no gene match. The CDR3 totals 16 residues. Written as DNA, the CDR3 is TGTGCCAGCAGTAGAGGACAGGGGGCGGGCACCGGGGAGCTGTTTTTT. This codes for CASSRGQGAGTGELFF.

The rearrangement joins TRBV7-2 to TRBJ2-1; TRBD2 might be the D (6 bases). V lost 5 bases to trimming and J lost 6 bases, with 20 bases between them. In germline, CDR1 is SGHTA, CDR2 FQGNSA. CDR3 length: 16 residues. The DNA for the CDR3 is TGTGCCAGCAGCCCTAATAGACTAGTGCAGAGCAATGAGCAGTTCTTC. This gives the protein CASSPNRLVQSNEQFF.

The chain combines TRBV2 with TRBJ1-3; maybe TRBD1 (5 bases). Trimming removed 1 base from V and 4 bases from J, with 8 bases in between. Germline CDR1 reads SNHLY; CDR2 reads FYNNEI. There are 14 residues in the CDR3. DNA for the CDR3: TGTGCCAGCAGTGAAGTTGGGGGGGGAAACACCATATATTTT. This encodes CASSEVGGGNTIYF. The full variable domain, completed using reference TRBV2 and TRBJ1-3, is EPEVTQTPSHQVTQMGQEVILRCVPISNHLYFYWYRQILGQKVEFLVSFYNNEISEKSEIFDDQFSVERPDGSNFTLKIRSTKLEDSAMYFCASSEVGGGNTIYFGEGSWLTVV.

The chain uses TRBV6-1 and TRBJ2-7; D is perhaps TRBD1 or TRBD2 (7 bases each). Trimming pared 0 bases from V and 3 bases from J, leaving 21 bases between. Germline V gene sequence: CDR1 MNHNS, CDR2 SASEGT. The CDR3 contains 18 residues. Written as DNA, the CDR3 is TGTGCCAGCAGTGAAGCGTCGATCATCGGGGGGACAGTCTACGAGCAGTACTTC. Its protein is CASSEASIIGGTVYEQYF.

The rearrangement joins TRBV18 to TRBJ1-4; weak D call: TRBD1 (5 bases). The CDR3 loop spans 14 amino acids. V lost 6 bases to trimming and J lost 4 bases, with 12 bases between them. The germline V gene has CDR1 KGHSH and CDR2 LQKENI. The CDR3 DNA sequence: TGTGCCAGCTCGCCGGGACGGCTTAATGAAAAACTGTTTTTT. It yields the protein CASSPGRLNEKLFF.

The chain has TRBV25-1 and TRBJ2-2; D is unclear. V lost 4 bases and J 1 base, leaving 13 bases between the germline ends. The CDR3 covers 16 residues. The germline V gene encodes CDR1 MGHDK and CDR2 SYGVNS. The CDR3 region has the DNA TGTGCCAGCAGTGGCCTGGGCCAGGTGAACACCGGGGAGCTGTTTTTT. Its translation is CASSGLGQVNTGELFF.

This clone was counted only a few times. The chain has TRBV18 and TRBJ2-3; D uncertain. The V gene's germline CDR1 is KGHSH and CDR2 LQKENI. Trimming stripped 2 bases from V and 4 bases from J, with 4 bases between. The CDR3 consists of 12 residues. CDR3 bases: TGTGCCAGCTCACCAACCCCAGATACGCAGTATTTT. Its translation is CASSPTPDTQYF.

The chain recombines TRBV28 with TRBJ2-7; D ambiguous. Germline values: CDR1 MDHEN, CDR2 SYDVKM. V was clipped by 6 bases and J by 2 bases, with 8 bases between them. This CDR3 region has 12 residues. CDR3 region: CASRSVAYEQYF. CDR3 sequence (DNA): TGTGCCAGCAGGTCCGTGGCCTACGAGCAGTACTTC.

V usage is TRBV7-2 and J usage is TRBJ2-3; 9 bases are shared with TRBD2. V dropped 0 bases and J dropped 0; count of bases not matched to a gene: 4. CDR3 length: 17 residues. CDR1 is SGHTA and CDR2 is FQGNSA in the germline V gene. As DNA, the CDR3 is TGTGCCAGCAGCTTAGCACGGGCGGGAGGGAGCACAGATACGCAGTATTTT. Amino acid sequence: CASSLARAGGSTDTQYF. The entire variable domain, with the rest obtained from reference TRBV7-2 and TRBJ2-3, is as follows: GAGVSQSPSNKVTEKGKDVELRCDPISGHTALYWYRQSLGQGLEFLIYFQGNSAPDKSGLPSDRFSAERTGGSVSTLTIQRTQQEDSAVYLCASSLARAGGSTDTQYFGPGTRLTVL.

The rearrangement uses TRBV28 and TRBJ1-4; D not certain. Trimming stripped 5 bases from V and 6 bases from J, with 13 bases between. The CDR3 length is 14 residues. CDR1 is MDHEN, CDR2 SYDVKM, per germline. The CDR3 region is CASSVVVVDEKLFF. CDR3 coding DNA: TGTGCCAGCAGTGTTGTGGTGGTTGATGAAAAACTGTTTTTT. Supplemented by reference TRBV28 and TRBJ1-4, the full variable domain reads DVKVTQSSRYLVKRTGEKVFLECVQDMDHENMFWYRQDPGLGLRLIYFSYDVKMKEKGDIPEGYSVSREKKERFSLILESASTNQTSMYLCASSVVVVDEKLFFGSGTQLSVL.

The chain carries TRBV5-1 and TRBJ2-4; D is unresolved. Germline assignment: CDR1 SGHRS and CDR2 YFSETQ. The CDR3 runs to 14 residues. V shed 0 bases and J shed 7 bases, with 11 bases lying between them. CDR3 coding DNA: TGCGCCAGCAGCTTGGGCAACCCTAGTAACATTCAGTACTTC. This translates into CASSLGNPSNIQYF.

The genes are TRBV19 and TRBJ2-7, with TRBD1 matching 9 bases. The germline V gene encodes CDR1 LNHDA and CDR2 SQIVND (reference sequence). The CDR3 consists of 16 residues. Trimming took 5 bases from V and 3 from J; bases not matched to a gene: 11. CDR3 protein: CASSPQGRGQGYEQYF. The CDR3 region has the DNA TGTGCCAGTAGTCCCCAGGGTAGGGGACAGGGCTACGAGCAGTACTTC.

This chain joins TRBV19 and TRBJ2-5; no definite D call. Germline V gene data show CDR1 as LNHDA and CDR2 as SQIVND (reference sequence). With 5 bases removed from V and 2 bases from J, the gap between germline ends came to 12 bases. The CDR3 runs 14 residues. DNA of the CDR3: TGTGCCAGTAGTCCCCAGTTAATACAAGAGACCCAGTACTTC. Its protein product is CASSPQLIQETQYF. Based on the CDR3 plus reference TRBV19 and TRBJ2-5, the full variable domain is DGGITQSPKYLFRKEGQNVTLSCEQNLNHDAMYWYRQDPGQGLRLIYYSQIVNDFQKGDIAEGYSVSREKKESFPLTVTSAQKNPTAFYLCASSPQLIQETQYFGPGTRLLVL.

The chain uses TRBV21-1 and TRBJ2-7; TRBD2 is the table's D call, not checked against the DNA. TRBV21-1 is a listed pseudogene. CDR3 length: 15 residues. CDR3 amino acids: CASKGYGLLKYEQYF. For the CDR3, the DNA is TGTGCCAGCAAAGGATACGGACTCCTAAAATACGAGCAGTACTTC.

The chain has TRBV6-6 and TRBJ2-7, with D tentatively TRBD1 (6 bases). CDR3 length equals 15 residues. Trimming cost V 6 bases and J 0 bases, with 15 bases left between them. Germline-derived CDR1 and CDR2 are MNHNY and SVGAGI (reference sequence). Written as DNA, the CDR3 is TGTGCCAGCAGGTCTATGGGGGCGAGCTCCTACGAGCAGTACTTC. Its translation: CASRSMGASSYEQYF.